These 24 T cell receptor beta chains originate from one sample sequenced in a study of regulatory T cells in long-lasting Graves disease. Time point in this sample: newly diagnosed GD, antithyroid drugs for less than 3 months. PBMCs provided the RNA from which the TCR library was made. HTBI primers from iRepertoire and Arm-PCR of CDR3 regions yielded the TCR beta libraries. TCRdb re-called the multiplex PCR reads with MiXCR, one entry per CDR3 protein. This sample carries 450,000 to 500,000 distinct CDR3 sequences, about 16% of them seen once, and the ten largest clones take less than 15%. The data were also submitted as part of a second study, on T cells in Graves' hyperthyroidism and ophthalmopathy.

Material: peripheral blood mononuclear cells (PBMCs), obtained at new diagnosis, from a patient treated with antithyroid drugs. These receptors were obtained from a man in his forties or fifties with Graves disease.

This clonotype was counted many times. The chain is built from TRBV5-6 and TRBJ2-3; no reliable D call. The germline V gene encodes CDR1 SGHDT and CDR2 YYEEEE. V lost 1 base to trimming and J lost 2 bases, with 17 bases between them. The CDR3 is 17 amino acids. CDR3 protein: CASSLPNRNSFTDTQYF. The CDR3 DNA sequence: TGTGCCAGCAGCTTGCCCAACCGGAACAGCTTCACAGATACGCAGTATTTT.

In this sample, this clonotype turned up many times. The chain carries TRBV27 and TRBJ2-7; a possible D gene is TRBD2 (6 bases). From germline, CDR1 is MNHEY and CDR2 SMNVEV (reference sequence). Trimming removed 0 bases at V and 4 bases at J, with 10 bases between. The CDR3 runs to 14 residues. CDR3 protein: CASSLSRGLYEQYF. The CDR3 coding sequence is TGTGCCAGCAGTTTATCTAGGGGACTGTACGAGCAGTACTTC.

This clonotype has at least ten counts. The genes are TRBV29-1 and TRBJ2-3; no definite D call. CDR1 is SQVTM, CDR2 ANQGSEA, per germline. This CDR3 is built from 15 residues. Between the trimmed V and J ends, which lost 1 base and 0 bases, there was a span of 11 bases. This CDR3 is CSVEVLRTSTDTQYF. DNA of the CDR3: TGCAGCGTTGAAGTACTCCGTACCAGCACAGATACGCAGTATTTT.

The sample holds a few counts of this clonotype. V is TRBV28 and J is TRBJ1-2; 7 positions match TRBD1. The length of the CDR3 is 12 residues. The germline V gene has CDR1 MDHEN and CDR2 SYDVKM. V lost 7 bases, J lost 4 bases, and 3 bases stayed unmatched. The CDR3 here is CASIGTAYGYTF. Written as DNA, the CDR3 is TGTGCCAGCATAGGGACAGCCTATGGCTACACCTTC.

This clonotype has at least ten counts. V is TRBV3-1 and J is TRBJ1-1; 8 bases match TRBD1. The CDR3 contains 14 residues. Germline V gives CDR1 LGHDT, CDR2 YNNKEL (reference sequence). V shed 4 bases and J 3 bases; nucleotides not matched to a gene: 4. In nucleotides, the CDR3 is TGTGCCAGCAGCCGAGTACAGGGGGACACTGAAGCTTTCTTT. Its translation is CASSRVQGDTEAFF.

The table lists this clonotype with many counts. The chain employs TRBV20-1 and TRBJ2-7; TRBD1 might be the D (6 bases). This CDR3 has 14 residues. The V and J ends lost 6 bases and 2 bases respectively, with 17 bases between them. Germline-derived CDR1 and CDR2 are DFQATT and SNEGSKA (reference sequence). CDR3 sequence (DNA): TGCAGTGCCCGAGGGGCAGGGGCGCCCTACGAGCAGTACTTC. Amino acids: CSARGAGAPYEQYF.

On this clonotype: A much larger clone lies one base from this, so it may be a read error. The J gene is TRBJ2-1, the V gene TRBV11-2; 7 bases are shared with TRBD2. Germline V gene lookup returns CDR1 SGHAT and CDR2 FQNNGV. This CDR3 has 14 amino acids. The junction had 5 bases not matched to a gene; V was cut back by 6 bases and J by 3 bases. The CDR3 loop is CASSARGNYNEQFF. The CDR3 coding sequence is TGTGCCAGCAGTGCGCGGGGGAACTACAATGAGCAGTTCTTC.

This clonotype was recorded a few times. This chain joins TRBV5-4 and TRBJ2-5; 14 bases align to TRBD2. Germline V CDR1 and CDR2: SGHNT, YYREEE (reference sequence). Trimming cost V 4 bases and J 3 bases; bases outside gene matches: 5. The CDR3 has 16 amino acids. CDR3 in DNA: TGTGCCAGCAGCGAGGGGACTAGCGGGAGTAAAGAGACCCAGTACTTC. As protein: CASSEGTSGSKETQYF. The variable domain in full, with the rest retrieved from reference TRBV5-4 and TRBJ2-5, is ETGVTQSPTHLIKTRGQQVTLRCSSQSGHNTVSWYQQALGQGPQFIFQYYREEENGRGNFPPRFSGLQFPNYSSELNVNALELDDSALYLCASSEGTSGSKETQYFGPGTRLLVL.

This chain uses TRBV12-3 or TRBV12-4 with TRBJ2-3; tentatively, D is TRBD1 or TRBD2 (5 bases each). The CDR3 totals 12 residues. The V end was cut by 4 bases, the J end by 5 bases, with 7 bases between. CDR3 DNA sequence: TGTGCCAGCAGTTGGGGGATAGATACGCAGTATTTT. Translation gives CASSWGIDTQYF.

The table lists this clonotype with many counts. The chain carries TRBV12-3 or TRBV12-4 and TRBJ1-5, with 7 bases aligning to TRBD1. The J segment lost 1 base and the V segment lost 4 bases, leaving 13 bases of the junction unmatched. The CDR3 contains 18 residues. CDR3 residues: CASSSGQLWGLSNQPQHF. The CDR3 DNA sequence: TGTGCCAGCAGTTCGGGACAGTTATGGGGTTTGAGCAATCAGCCCCAGCATTTT.

This clonotype was observed a handful of times. The V gene is TRBV6-1, the J gene TRBJ1-5; a possible D gene is TRBD1 (5 bases). Trimming stripped 6 bases from V and 2 bases from J, with 14 bases between. CDR1 and CDR2 (germline): MNHNS, SASEGT. There are 15 residues in the CDR3. The CDR3 bases are TGTGCCAGCAGGACAGCCACCGGGGGCAATCAGCCCCAGCATTTT. Encoded protein: CASRTATGGNQPQHF.

This clonotype has at least ten counts. The chain recombines TRBV28 with TRBJ2-5; D is possibly TRBD2 (6 bases). The CDR3 loop spans 13 amino acids. The V gene lost 3 bases and the J gene lost 7 bases, with 12 bases spanning the gap. The germline V gene has CDR1 MDHEN and CDR2 SYDVKM. CDR3 residues: CASSLISSATQYF. In DNA form, the CDR3 reads TGTGCCAGCAGTTTGATCTCTAGCGCGACCCAGTACTTC. The full variable domain, completed using reference TRBV28 and TRBJ2-5, is DVKVTQSSRYLVKRTGEKVFLECVQDMDHENMFWYRQDPGLGLRLIYFSYDVKMKEKGDIPEGYSVSREKKERFSLILESASTNQTSMYLCASSLISSATQYFGPGTRLLVL.

V and J are TRBV6-4 and TRBJ1-2; 9 nucleotides align to TRBD1. Germline lookup yields CDR1 MRHNA and CDR2 SNTAGT. Trimming removed 4 bases from V and 0 bases from J; junction bases left unmatched: 3. This CDR3 contains 15 residues. Here the CDR3 DNA reads TGTGCCAGCAGTGCGAGGACAGGGGCTAACTATGGCTACACCTTC. Amino acid sequence: CASSARTGANYGYTF.

This clonotype was recorded many times. J is TRBJ1-5 and V is TRBV30; D not resolved. The V gene lost 0 bases and the J gene lost 3 bases, with 9 bases spanning the gap. This CDR3 is 14 amino acids long. Germline V lookup: CDR1 GTSNPN, CDR2 SVGIG (reference sequence). The CDR3 loop is CAWSVTSANQPQHF. Here the CDR3 DNA reads TGTGCCTGGAGTGTAACGAGTGCCAATCAGCCCCAGCATTTT.

This clonotype has a count of ten or more. The V gene is TRBV28, the J gene TRBJ2-4; 7 bases match TRBD1. CDR3 size: 15 residues. Germline values: CDR1 MDHEN, CDR2 SYDVKM. V shed 1 base, J shed 3 bases, and the junction held 3 bases outside the gene matches. CDR3 loop: CASSLLGTVKNIQYF. CDR3 DNA: TGTGCCAGCAGTTTATTAGGGACAGTCAAAAACATTCAGTACTTC.

This chain connects TRBV4-1 to TRBJ2-7; TRBD2 matches 7 bases. The CDR3 runs to 14 residues. CDR1 and CDR2 (germline): MGHRA, YSYEKL. Trimming at V came to 5 bases and at J to 7 bases, leaving 11 bases not matched to a gene. CDR3 DNA sequence: TGCGCCAGCAGCTTCAGCGGGGCCTCCAGGGAGCAGTACTTC. Translating it yields CASSFSGASREQYF.

This clonotype was counted many times. The chain uses TRBV6-2 or TRBV6-3 and TRBJ2-7; D might be TRBD2 (5 bases). V lost 5 bases, J lost 3 bases, and 8 bases lay in between. The length of the CDR3 is 12 residues. Germline loops: CDR1 MNHEY, CDR2 SVGEGT. DNA for the CDR3: TGTGCCAGCAGTGAACTAGTCTACGAGCAGTACTTC. Translation gives CASSELVYEQYF.

J is TRBJ1-1 and V is TRBV24-1, with TRBD1 as a possible D gene (6 bases). The germline V gene encodes CDR1 KGHDR and CDR2 SFDVKD. Trimming shortened V by 3 bases and J by 11 bases, and 15 bases separated the two germline ends. The CDR3 has 13 residues. The CDR3 sequence: CATSDQNHRAAFF. The CDR3 region has the DNA TGTGCCACCAGTGATCAAAATCACAGGGCTGCTTTCTTT.

The chain is built from TRBV6-1 and TRBJ1-2, with 7 bases fitting TRBD1. In germline, CDR1 is MNHNS, CDR2 SASEGT. The V segment lost 3 bases and the J segment 5 bases; nucleotides outside the gene matches: 3. The CDR3 sequence is 13 residues long. The CDR3 nucleotides are TGTGCCAGCAGTGAGACAGGGCGGTATGGCTACACCTTC. The encoded protein is CASSETGRYGYTF.

The sample holds many counts of this clonotype. This chain joins TRBV5-1 and TRBJ2-7; 10 bases map to TRBD2. The CDR3 contains 15 residues. J was trimmed by 6 bases and V by 5 bases; bases with no gene match: 11. Germline lookup yields CDR1 SGHRS and CDR2 YFSETQ. Here the CDR3 DNA reads TGCGCCAGCAGTCTTCAGATTAGCGGGAGGACCGAGCAGTACTTC. This gives the protein CASSLQISGRTEQYF.

This clonotype was detected ten times or more. CDR3 bases: TGTGCCAGCAGCGTTAACAGGCTGACTAGCAATACGCAGTATTTT. Protein sequence: CASSVNRLTSNTQYF. This chain uses TRBV5-6 with TRBJ2-3; TRBD2 matches at 7 bases. The ends lost 4 bases at V and 7 bases at J; junction bases unmatched: 12. CDR3 length: 15 amino acids. Germline V lookup: CDR1 SGHDT, CDR2 YYEEEE.

This chain joins TRBV5-1 and TRBJ2-6; tentatively, D is TRBD1 (5 bases). This CDR3 has 15 amino acids. V was cut by 4 bases and J by 1 base, with 9 bases left in between. Looked up from germline, CDR1 is SGHRS and CDR2 is YFSETQ. The CDR3 sequence is CASSIGASGANVLTF. In DNA, the CDR3 is TGCGCCAGCAGCATAGGGGCGTCTGGGGCCAACGTCCTGACTTTC.

The chain links TRBV2 to TRBJ2-7, with D maybe TRBD2 (6 bases). CDR1 is SNHLY and CDR2 is FYNNEI in the germline V gene. Trimming stripped 6 bases from V and 5 bases from J, with 17 bases between. The CDR3 extends over 14 amino acids. CDR3 bases: TGTGCCAGCAGCCTTAGCGGATCGAGGCACGAGCAGTACTTC. Its translation is CASSLSGSRHEQYF. The complete variable domain, with remaining parts taken from reference TRBV2 and TRBJ2-7, reads EPEVTQTPSHQVTQMGQEVILRCVPISNHLYFYWYRQILGQKVEFLVSFYNNEISEKSEIFDDQFSVERPDGSNFTLKIRSTKLEDSAMYFCASSLSGSRHEQYFGPGTRLTVT.

This clonotype was seen at least ten times. The rearrangement joins TRBV7-2 to TRBJ2-2; D ambiguous. Trimming took 5 bases from V and 4 from J, leaving 11 bases between them. This CDR3 comprises 14 residues. Germline V CDR1 and CDR2: SGHTA, FQGNSA. The CDR3: CASSRKAFTGELFF. The CDR3 DNA is TGTGCCAGCAGCCGGAAGGCGTTCACCGGGGAGCTGTTTTTT.